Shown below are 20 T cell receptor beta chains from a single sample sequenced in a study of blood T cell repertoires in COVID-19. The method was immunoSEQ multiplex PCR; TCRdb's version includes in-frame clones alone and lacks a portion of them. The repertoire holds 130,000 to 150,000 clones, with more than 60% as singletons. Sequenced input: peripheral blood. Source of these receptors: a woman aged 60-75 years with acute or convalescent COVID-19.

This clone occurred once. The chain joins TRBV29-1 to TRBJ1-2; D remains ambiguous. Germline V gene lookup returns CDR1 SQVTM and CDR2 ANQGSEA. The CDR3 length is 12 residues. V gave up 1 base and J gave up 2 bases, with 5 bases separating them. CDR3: CSVEGQNYGYTF. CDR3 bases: TGCAGCGTTGAAGGGCAGAACTATGGCTACACCTTC.

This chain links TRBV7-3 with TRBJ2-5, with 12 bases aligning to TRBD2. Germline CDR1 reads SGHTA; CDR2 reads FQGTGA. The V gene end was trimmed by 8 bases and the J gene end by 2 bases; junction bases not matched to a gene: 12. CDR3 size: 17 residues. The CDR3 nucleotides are TGTGCCAGCCTCTCCGCGGGGCTAGCGGGAGGGCAAGAGACCCAGTACTTC. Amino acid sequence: CASLSAGLAGGQETQYF.

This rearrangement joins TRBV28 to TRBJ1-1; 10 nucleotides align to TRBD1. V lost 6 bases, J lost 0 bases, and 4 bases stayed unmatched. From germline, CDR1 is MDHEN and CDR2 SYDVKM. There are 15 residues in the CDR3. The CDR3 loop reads CASRTGGRLNTEAFF. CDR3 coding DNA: TGTGCCAGCAGGACAGGGGGCCGATTGAACACTGAAGCTTTCTTT. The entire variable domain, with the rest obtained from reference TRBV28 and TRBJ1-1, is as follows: DVKVTQSSRYLVKRTGEKVFLECVQDMDHENMFWYRQDPGLGLRLIYFSYDVKMKEKGDIPEGYSVSREKKERFSLILESASTNQTSMYLCASRTGGRLNTEAFFGQGTRLTVV.

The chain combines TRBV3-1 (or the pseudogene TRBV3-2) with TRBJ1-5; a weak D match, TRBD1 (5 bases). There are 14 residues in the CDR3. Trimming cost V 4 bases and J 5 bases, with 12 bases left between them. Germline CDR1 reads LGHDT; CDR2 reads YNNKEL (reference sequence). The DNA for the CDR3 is TGTGCCAGCAGCCGTCGACAGCGGGATCAGCCCCAGCATTTT. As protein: CASSRRQRDQPQHF.

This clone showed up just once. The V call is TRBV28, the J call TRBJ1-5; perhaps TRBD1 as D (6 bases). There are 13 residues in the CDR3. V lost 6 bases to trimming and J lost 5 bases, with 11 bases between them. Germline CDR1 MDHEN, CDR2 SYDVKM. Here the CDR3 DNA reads TGTGCCAGCAGGGGACATCTTTATCAGCCCCAGCATTTT. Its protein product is CASRGHLYQPQHF. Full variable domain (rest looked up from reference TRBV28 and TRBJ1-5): DVKVTQSSRYLVKRTGEKVFLECVQDMDHENMFWYRQDPGLGLRLIYFSYDVKMKEKGDIPEGYSVSREKKERFSLILESASTNQTSMYLCASRGHLYQPQHFGDGTRLSIL.

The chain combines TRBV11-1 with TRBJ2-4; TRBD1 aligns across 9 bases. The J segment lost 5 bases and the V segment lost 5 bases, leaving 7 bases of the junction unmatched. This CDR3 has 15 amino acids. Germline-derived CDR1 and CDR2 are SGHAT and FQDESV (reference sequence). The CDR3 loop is CASSPRTGDQNIQYF. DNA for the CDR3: TGTGCCAGCAGCCCTCGGACAGGGGACCAAAACATTCAGTACTTC.

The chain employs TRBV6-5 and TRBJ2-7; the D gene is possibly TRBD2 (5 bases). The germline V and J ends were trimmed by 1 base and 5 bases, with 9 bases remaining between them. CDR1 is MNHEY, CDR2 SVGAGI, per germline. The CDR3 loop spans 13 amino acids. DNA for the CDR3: TGTGCCAGCAGTTACTGGGCCGGGAACGAGCAGTACTTC. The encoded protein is CASSYWAGNEQYF.

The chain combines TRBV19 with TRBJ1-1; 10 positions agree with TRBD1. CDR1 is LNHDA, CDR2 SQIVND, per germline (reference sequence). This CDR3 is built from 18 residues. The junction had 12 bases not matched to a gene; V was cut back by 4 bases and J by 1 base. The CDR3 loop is CASSKIPGQGSWNTEAFF. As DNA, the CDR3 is TGTGCCAGTAGTAAAATACCGGGACAGGGGTCATGGAACACTGAAGCTTTCTTT.

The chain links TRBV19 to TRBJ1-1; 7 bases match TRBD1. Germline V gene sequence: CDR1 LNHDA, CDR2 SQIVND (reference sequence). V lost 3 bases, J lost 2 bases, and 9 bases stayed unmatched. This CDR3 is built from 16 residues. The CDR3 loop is CASSMDHRGSNTEAFF. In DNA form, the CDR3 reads TGTGCCAGTAGTATGGATCACAGGGGATCTAACACTGAAGCTTTCTTT.

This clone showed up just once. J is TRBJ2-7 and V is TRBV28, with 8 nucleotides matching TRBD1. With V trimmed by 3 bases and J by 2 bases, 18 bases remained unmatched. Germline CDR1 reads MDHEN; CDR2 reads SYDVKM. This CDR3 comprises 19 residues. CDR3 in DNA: TGTGCCAGCAGTTTTTATAAAGGACAGGGTAAGGTGTATCCCTACGAGCAGTACTTC. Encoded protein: CASSFYKGQGKVYPYEQYF.

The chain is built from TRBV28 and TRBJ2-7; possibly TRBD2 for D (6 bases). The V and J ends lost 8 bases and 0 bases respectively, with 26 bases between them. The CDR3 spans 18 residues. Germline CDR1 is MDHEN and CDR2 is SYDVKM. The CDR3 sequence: CASRSPGGGEAFSYEQYF. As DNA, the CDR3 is TGTGCCAGCCGTAGTCCTGGCGGCGGGGAGGCCTTCTCCTACGAGCAGTACTTC.

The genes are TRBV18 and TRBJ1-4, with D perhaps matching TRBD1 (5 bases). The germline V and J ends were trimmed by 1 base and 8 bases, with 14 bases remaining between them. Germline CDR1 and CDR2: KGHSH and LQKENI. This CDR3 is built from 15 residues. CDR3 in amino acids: CASSPQRRVGEKLFF. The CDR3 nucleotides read TGTGCCAGCTCACCACAGCGCAGGGTTGGGGAAAAACTGTTTTTT.

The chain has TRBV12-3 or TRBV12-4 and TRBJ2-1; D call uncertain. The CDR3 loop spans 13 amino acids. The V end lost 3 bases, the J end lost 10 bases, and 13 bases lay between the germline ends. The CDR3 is CASSFRPPREQFF. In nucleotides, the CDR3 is TGTGCCAGCAGTTTTAGGCCACCGCGGGAGCAGTTCTTC.

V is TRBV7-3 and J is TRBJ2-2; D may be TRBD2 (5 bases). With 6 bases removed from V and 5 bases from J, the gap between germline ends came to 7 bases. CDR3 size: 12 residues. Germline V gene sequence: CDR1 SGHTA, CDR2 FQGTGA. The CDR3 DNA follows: TGTGCCAGCAGGTGGAGGACCGGGGAGCTGTTTTTT. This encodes CASRWRTGELFF.

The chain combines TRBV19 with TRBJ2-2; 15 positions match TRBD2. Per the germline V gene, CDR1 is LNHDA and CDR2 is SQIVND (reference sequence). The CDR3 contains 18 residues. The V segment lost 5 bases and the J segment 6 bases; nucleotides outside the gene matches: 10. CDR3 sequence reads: CASSHKRTSGRGPGELFF. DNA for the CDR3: TGTGCCAGTAGTCATAAACGGACTAGCGGGAGGGGTCCCGGGGAGCTGTTTTTT.

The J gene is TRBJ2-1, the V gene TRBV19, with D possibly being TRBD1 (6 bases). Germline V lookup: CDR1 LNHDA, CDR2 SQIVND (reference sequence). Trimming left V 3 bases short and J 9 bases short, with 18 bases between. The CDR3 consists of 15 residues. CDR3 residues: CASSIRAGVHTEQFF. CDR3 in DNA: TGTGCCAGTAGTATTCGGGCAGGGGTTCATACTGAGCAGTTCTTC.

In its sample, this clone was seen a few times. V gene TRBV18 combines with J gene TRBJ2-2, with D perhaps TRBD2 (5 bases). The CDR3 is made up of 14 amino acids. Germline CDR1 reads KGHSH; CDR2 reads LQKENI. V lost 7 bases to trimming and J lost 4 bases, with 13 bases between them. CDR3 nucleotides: TGTGCCAGCTTGCACAGAGGAGGCACCGGGGAGCTGTTTTTT. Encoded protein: CASLHRGGTGELFF.

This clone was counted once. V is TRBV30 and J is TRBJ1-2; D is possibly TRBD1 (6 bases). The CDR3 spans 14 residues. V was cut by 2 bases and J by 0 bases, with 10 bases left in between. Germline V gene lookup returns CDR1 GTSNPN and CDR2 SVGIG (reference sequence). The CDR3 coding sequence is TGTGCCTGGAGTAACAGGGCCACTAACTATGGCTACACCTTC. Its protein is CAWSNRATNYGYTF.

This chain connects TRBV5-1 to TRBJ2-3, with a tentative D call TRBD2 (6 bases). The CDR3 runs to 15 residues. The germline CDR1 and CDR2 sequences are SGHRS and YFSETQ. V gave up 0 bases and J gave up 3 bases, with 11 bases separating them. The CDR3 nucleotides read TGCGCCAGCAGCTTGGTGGGGACTCAGACAGATACGCAGTATTTT. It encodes CASSLVGTQTDTQYF.

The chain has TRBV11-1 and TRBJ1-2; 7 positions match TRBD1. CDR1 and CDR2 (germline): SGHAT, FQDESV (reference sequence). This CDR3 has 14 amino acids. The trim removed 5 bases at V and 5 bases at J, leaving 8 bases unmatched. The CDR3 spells CASSPTGHSYGYTF. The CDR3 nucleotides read TGTGCCAGCAGCCCGACAGGGCACTCGTATGGCTACACCTTC.